This is a list of T cell receptor beta chains from one sample in a study of cytomegalovirus exposure and HLA in healthy donors. The repertoire was sequenced with immunoSEQ multiplex PCR; TCRdb's copy has only in-frame clones and lacks some. The sample yields 86,000 or so clones, roughly 80% seen once. The specimen sequenced was PBMCs. These receptors were obtained from a woman in her 40s in good health and CMV-seropositive. The CDR3 runs from the conserved cysteine through the conserved F or W. A D gene is named only where the DNA matches it firmly. The size field is filled for only some rows; it gives once, few, many or a size class.

d_gene | abundance | j_gene | v_gene | CDR3nt | CDR3aa
- | - | TRBJ2-7 | TRBV7-9 | TGTGCCAGCAGCTTATATAGGGGGGGGGAGCAGTACTTC | CASSLYRGGEQYF
- | few | TRBJ2-2 | TRBV14 | TGTGCCAGCAGCCAAGGGCATTACACCGGGGAGCTGTTTTTT | CASSQGHYTGELFF
- | once | TRBJ1-1 | TRBV5-1 | TGCGCCAGCAGCTTGGATACGGGATTGAACACTGAAGCTTTCTTT | CASSLDTGLNTEAFF
TRBD2 | - | TRBJ2-1 | TRBV18 | TGTGCCAGCTCGCAGGGACTAGCGGGGGCGTACAATGAGCAGTTCTTC | CASSQGLAGAYNEQFF
TRBD1 | - | TRBJ2-7 | TRBV7-6 | TGTGCCAGCAGCCTTGGACAGGGAGCCCCCTACGAGCAGTACTTC | CASSLGQGAPYEQYF
- | - | TRBJ1-3 | TRBV7-9 | TGTGCCAGCAGCTCACGAGGGTCCGACCTAAACACCATATATTTT | CASSSRGSDLNTIYF
TRBD1 | - | TRBJ2-6 | TRBV15 | TGTGCCACCAGCAGTGCTAGGGACAGGCTTCCCTCTGGGGCCAACGTCCTGACTTTC | CATSSARDRLPSGANVLTF
TRBD1 | - | TRBJ2-3 | TRBV28 | TGTGCCAGCAGTATCCCCCGGGACAGGGGGGACACAGATACGCAGTATTTT | CASSIPRDRGDTDTQYF
TRBD1 | - | TRBJ1-2 | TRBV6-5 | TGTGCCAGCAGTTACTCCGGGACAGAGCTCTATGGCTACACCTTC | CASSYSGTELYGYTF
TRBD2 | - | TRBJ2-3 | TRBV9 | TGTGCCAGCAGCGTCTCTAGCGGGGACACAGATACGCAGTATTTT | CASSVSSGDTDTQYF
TRBD1 | - | TRBJ2-7 | TRBV4-2 | TGTGCCAGCAGCCATGCAAGACAGGGGGCAAGCTACGAGCAGTACTTC | CASSHARQGASYEQYF
- | - | TRBJ1-5 | TRBV5-1 | TGCGCCAGCAGCTTGGGGGGGGGCAATCAGCCCCAGCATTTT | CASSLGGGNQPQHF
TRBD1 | - | TRBJ1-2 | TRBV19 | TGTGCCAGTAGTATTGACAGGGGATTGAGTGGCTACACCTTC | CASSIDRGLSGYTF
- | - | TRBJ2-3 | TRBV7-9 | TGTGCCAGCAGCTTCCACTTAAGCACAGATACGCAGTATTTT | CASSFHLSTDTQYF
- | - | TRBJ1-1 | TRBV18 | TGTGCCAGCTCACGTTACACAGCAGAGAACACTGAAGCTTTCTTT | CASSRYTAENTEAFF
TRBD2 | - | TRBJ2-3 | TRBV4-3 | TGCGCCAGCAGCCAAGCCCCGACTAGCGGGAGTACAGATACGCAGTATTTT | CASSQAPTSGSTDTQYF
TRBD2 | - | TRBJ2-7 | TRBV28 | TGTGCCAGCAGTTTCCGGCCCTTGGCGGGAGGATCCGAGCAGTACTTC | CASSFRPLAGGSEQYF
- | few | TRBJ1-1 | TRBV29-1 | TGCAGCGTCGCCGGGGGACCGGGCGCGAGAACTGAAGCTTTCTTT | CSVAGGPGARTEAFF
- | - | TRBJ2-1 | TRBV19 | TGTGCCAGTAGTAACCGACAGCGGGATGAGCAGTTCTTC | CASSNRQRDEQFF
- | - | TRBJ1-1 | TRBV9 | TGTGCCAGCAGCGTATGGGGGGGACGGACTGAAGCTTTCTTT | CASSVWGGRTEAFF
TRBD1 | - | TRBJ1-2 | TRBV13 | TGTGCCAGCAGCAGCCGGGACAGGGGGCGCCTTGGCTATGGCTACACCTTC | CASSSRDRGRLGYGYTF
- | few | TRBJ2-7 | TRBV7-3 | TGTGCCAGCAGCTTAAATATTGGCCTCGAGCAGTACTTC | CASSLNIGLEQYF